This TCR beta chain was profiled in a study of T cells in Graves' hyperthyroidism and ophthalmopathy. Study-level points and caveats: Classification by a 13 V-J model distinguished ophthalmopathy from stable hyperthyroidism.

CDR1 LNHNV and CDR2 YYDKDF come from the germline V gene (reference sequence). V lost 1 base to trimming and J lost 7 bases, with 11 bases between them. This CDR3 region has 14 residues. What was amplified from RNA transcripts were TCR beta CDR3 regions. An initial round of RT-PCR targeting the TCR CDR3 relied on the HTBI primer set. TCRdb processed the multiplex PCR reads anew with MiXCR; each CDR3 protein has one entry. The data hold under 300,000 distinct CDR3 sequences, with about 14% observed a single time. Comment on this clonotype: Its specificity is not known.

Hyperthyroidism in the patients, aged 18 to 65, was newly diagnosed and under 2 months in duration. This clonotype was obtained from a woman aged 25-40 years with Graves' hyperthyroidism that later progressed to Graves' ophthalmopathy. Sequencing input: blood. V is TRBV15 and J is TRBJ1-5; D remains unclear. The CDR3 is CATSRGNGRQPQHF. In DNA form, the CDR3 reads TGTGCCACCAGCAGAGGGAACGGGAGGCAGCCCCAGCATTTT. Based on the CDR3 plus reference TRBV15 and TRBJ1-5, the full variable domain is DAMVIQNPRYQVTQFGKPVTLSCSQTLNHNVMYWYQQKSSQAPKLLFHYYDKDFNNEADTPDNFQSRRPNTSFCFLDIRSPGLGDTAMYLCATSRGNGRQPQHFGDGTRLSIL.